These T cell receptor beta chains were read from a single sample in a study of blood T cells in healthy people across ages. Using its own MiXCR run on the 5' RACE reads, TCRdb lists one record per CDR3 protein. The sample shows some 930,000 distinct CDR3 sequences, around 29% of them seen only once. This sample was shared with a second study, whose subject was T cells of mothers and their children.

The sample comprised blood. These receptor sequences come from a woman in her thirties or forties in good health. The CDR3 runs from the conserved cysteine through the conserved F or W. A D gene is named only where the DNA matches it firmly. The listing skips clone size in some rows; elsewhere it reads once, few, many or a size class.

abundance,j_gene,d_gene,v_gene,CDR3nt,CDR3aa
.,TRBJ2-7,.,TRBV5-4,TGTGCCAGCAGCTTGGGACAGGAAGGCTACGAGCAGTACTTC,CASSLGQEGYEQYF
.,TRBJ2-1,TRBD1,TRBV5-1,TGCGCCAGCAGCTTTACGGGACAGACCTACAATGAGCAGTTCTTC,CASSFTGQTYNEQFF
.,TRBJ1-1,TRBD1,TRBV7-2,TGTGCCAGCAGCCCGTCGACAGGGTTCACTGAAGCTTTCTTT,CASSPSTGFTEAFF
.,TRBJ2-5,TRBD1,TRBV12-3/TRBV12-4,TGTGCCAGCAGTTTAGGGGGACAGGGATCGGGGACCCAGTACTTC,CASSLGGQGSGTQYF
few,TRBJ2-7,TRBD2,TRBV5-1,TGCGCCAGCAGCCGTAGCGGGATCTACGAGCAGTACTTC,CASSRSGIYEQYF
.,TRBJ2-1,TRBD2,TRBV7-6,TGTGCCAGCAGCTTAGAACGGCGGGGGGGCAATGAGCAGTTCTTC,CASSLERRGGNEQFF
few,TRBJ1-2,.,TRBV15,TGTGCCACCAGCAGAGAAGGAGCGGGGGGGCCCTATGGCTACACCTTC,CATSREGAGGPYGYTF
few,TRBJ2-1,TRBD2,TRBV7-2,TGTGCCAGCAGCTTAAAACGACTAGCAGAACGTGACGAGCAGTTCTTC,CASSLKRLAERDEQFF
.,TRBJ2-5,TRBD2,TRBV20-1,TGCAGTGCTAAAGTCTTAGCGGGGGGTTTTCAAGAGACCCAGTACTTC,CSAKVLAGGFQETQYF
.,TRBJ1-1,TRBD1,TRBV29-1,TGCATCGTTGAAGTAGGACAGGGTCGGGCTTTCTTT,CIVEVGQGRAFF
once,TRBJ2-5,.,TRBV29-1,TGCAGCGTTGAAGAGGGGGACACCGGGGAGCAGTACTTC,CSVEEGDTGEQYF
once,TRBJ2-3,.,TRBV7-9,TGTGCCAGCAGCGGAGCAGGGTTCAGCACAGATACGCAGTATTTT,CASSGAGFSTDTQYF
few,TRBJ1-5,TRBD1,TRBV28,TGTGCCAGCAGTTCAGGGGACAGCTATAGCAATCAGCCCCAGCATTTT,CASSSGDSYSNQPQHF
.,TRBJ2-7,TRBD2,TRBV7-2,TGTGCCAGCGAGGGCGGGGGGGTTAACTCCTACAATGAGCAGTACTTC,CASEGGGVNSYNEQYF
few,TRBJ2-5,TRBD1,TRBV10-3,TGTGCCATCAGTGAGGGTCAGGGGGCGAGAGAGACCCAGTACTTC,CAISEGQGARETQYF
.,TRBJ2-1,.,TRBV7-2,TGTGCCAGCAGCTTGACGGGGAGAGACAATGAGCAGTTCTTC,CASSLTGRDNEQFF
.,TRBJ1-2,TRBD1,TRBV5-1,TGCGCCAGCAGCTTGGAGGGCAGGGGGCAAGGAGGCTACACCTTC,CASSLEGRGQGGYTF
.,TRBJ1-4,.,TRBV5-1,TGCGCCAGCAGCTTGGGGGACGGATCAACTAATGAAAAACTGTTTTTT,CASSLGDGSTNEKLFF
many,TRBJ2-7,TRBD1,TRBV24-1,TGTGCCACCAGTGACCCGGACAGGGACTACGAGCAGTACTTC,CATSDPDRDYEQYF
few,TRBJ2-5,.,TRBV5-5,TGTGTCAGCAGCTTGGCGAAGGGATGGGTTCAAGAGACCCAGTACTTC,CVSSLAKGWVQETQYF
few,TRBJ2-1,.,TRBV6-2/TRBV6-3,TGTGCCAGCAGTATCGGGGACTTGAATTACAATGAGCAGTTCTTC,CASSIGDLNYNEQFF
few,TRBJ2-3,.,TRBV20-1,TGCAGTGCTCGTGGCCCCCCGGATACGCAGTATTTT,CSARGPPDTQYF
.,TRBJ2-3,.,TRBV5-1,TGCGCCAGCAGCTGGGGGGGGACAAACACAGATACGCAGTATTTT,CASSWGGTNTDTQYF
.,TRBJ2-1,.,TRBV4-1,TGCGCCAGCAGCCAGACGGGTGGAAATGAGCAGTTCTTC,CASSQTGGNEQFF
.,TRBJ2-1,.,TRBV29-1,TGCAGCGTTGAAGAGTGGGGAGGGGGGGGCTATGAGCAGTTCTTC,CSVEEWGGGGYEQFF
.,TRBJ2-1,.,TRBV29-1,TGCAGCGTTGAGTTGTCAGGGATTGTAATCAATGAGCAGTTCTTC,CSVELSGIVINEQFF
few,TRBJ1-5,TRBD1,TRBV12-3/TRBV12-4,TGTGCCAGCAGGCCCTCAGGGGGTAGCAATCAGCCCCAGCATTTT,CASRPSGGSNQPQHF
few,TRBJ1-5,.,TRBV21-1,TGTGCCAGCAGCAAGGCCCTATTTGGGACAGCGAATCCTTATAGCAATCAGCCCCAGCATTTT,CASSKALFGTANPYSNQPQHF
.,TRBJ1-2,.,TRBV28,TGTGCCAGCAGTTTGATGGAGACTAACTATGGCTACACCTTC,CASSLMETNYGYTF
.,TRBJ2-1,.,TRBV12-3/TRBV12-4,TGTGCCAGTCGTCAGTCCTTTTCCTCCTACAATGAGCAGTTCTTC,CASRQSFSSYNEQFF
few,TRBJ1-4,.,TRBV20-1,TGCAGTGCTAGTGGGCTGGGTAATGAAAAACTGTTTTTT,CSASGLGNEKLFF
.,TRBJ1-6,.,TRBV12-3/TRBV12-4,TGTGCCAGCAGTTCTTCCGCTAATTCACCCCTCCACTTT,CASSSSANSPLHF
.,TRBJ2-1,TRBD2,TRBV13,TGTGCCAGCAGCTTAAGGCGTGGTAGCGGGGTGGTTGAGCAGTTCTTC,CASSLRRGSGVVEQFF
many,TRBJ2-7,TRBD1,TRBV6-5,TGTGCCAGCAGTTACGACAGGGGGAACGAGCAGTACTTC,CASSYDRGNEQYF
.,TRBJ2-7,.,TRBV15,TGTGCCACCAGCAGAGGGGCTGGTAGGGACAACAATGAGCAGTACTTC,CATSRGAGRDNNEQYF
.,TRBJ2-1,TRBD2,TRBV7-9,TGTGCCAGCAGCTCCTTACTAGCGGGGGTTGGTAATGAGCAGTTCTTC,CASSSLLAGVGNEQFF
.,TRBJ2-7,.,TRBV20-1,TGCAGTGCTCCGAGGGGGAATGACTACGAGCAGTACTTC,CSAPRGNDYEQYF
.,TRBJ2-2,TRBD1,TRBV7-9,TGTGCCAGCAGCCCGGCCGGGACAGTCACCGGGGAGCTGTTTTTT,CASSPAGTVTGELFF
.,TRBJ2-5,.,TRBV2,TGTGCCAGCAGTGATTTTGGGTTACTTCTGGCAGCCCAAGAGACCCAGTACTTC,CASSDFGLLLAAQETQYF
few,TRBJ1-4,.,TRBV7-2,TGTGCCAGCAGCTCCTGGGGGGAGCCAACTAATGAAAAACTGTTTTTT,CASSSWGEPTNEKLFF
.,TRBJ1-3,.,TRBV7-8,TGTGCCAGCAGCACACAGACTGGAAACACCATATATTTT,CASSTQTGNTIYF
.,TRBJ2-3,TRBD2,TRBV11-2,TGTGCCAGCAGCCGCCTGGAGCGGGGGGGCACAGATACGCAGTATTTT,CASSRLERGGTDTQYF
many,TRBJ2-3,.,TRBV7-2,TGTGCCAGCAGCTTAGCGCGACAGGACACAGATACGCAGTATTTT,CASSLARQDTDTQYF
many,TRBJ2-1,TRBD1,TRBV6-5,TGTGCCAGCAGTAGGGGACAGGGGACTGGAGATGAGCAGTTCTTC,CASSRGQGTGDEQFF
.,TRBJ1-5,.,TRBV20-1,TGCAGTGCTCCGAGGAGGGCAGGAAGGAATCAGCCCCAGCATTTT,CSAPRRAGRNQPQHF
many,TRBJ2-7,.,TRBV6-5,TGTGCCAGCAGTAAACAGGGTACCCACGAGCAGTACTTC,CASSKQGTHEQYF
.,TRBJ2-7,.,TRBV4-2,TGTGCCAGCAGCCCGACAATAGCCGGGACTGTCTCCTACGAGCAGTACTTC,CASSPTIAGTVSYEQYF
few,TRBJ1-4,.,TRBV5-5,TGTGCCAGCAGCTTAATGGATAATAATGAAAAACTGTTTTTT,CASSLMDNNEKLFF
.,TRBJ2-1,TRBD2,TRBV6-5,TGTGCCAGCAGTTACGGTCGTTGGGGGGGTTACAATGAGCAGTTCTTC,CASSYGRWGGYNEQFF
many,TRBJ2-1,.,TRBV9,TGTGCCAGCAGCGTGGCCGAAGATGAGCAGTTCTTC,CASSVAEDEQFF
.,TRBJ2-5,.,TRBV14,TGTGCCAGCAGCCAAGCTGGTAGCGGTATTCGGGAGACCCAGTACTTC,CASSQAGSGIRETQYF
.,TRBJ1-2,.,TRBV28,TGTGCCACCGAAAGAGGGGGAAGAGCTAACTATGGCTACACCTTC,CATERGGRANYGYTF
many,TRBJ2-1,.,TRBV5-1,TGCGCCAGCAGCTTGGCCGGGGGGCTTGAGCAGTTCTTC,CASSLAGGLEQFF
many,TRBJ2-7,TRBD1,TRBV5-1,TGCGCCAGCAGCGGGGGTGCAGGGGGCGGCGAGCAGTACTTC,CASSGGAGGGEQYF
many,TRBJ2-7,.,TRBV29-1,TGCAGCGTTGAAGATCGAGGGGGTCTTCCCTACGAGCAGTACTTC,CSVEDRGGLPYEQYF
.,TRBJ1-5,.,TRBV4-1,TGCGCCAGCAGCCAACGGGACAACACGAGGAATCAGCCCCAGCATTTT,CASSQRDNTRNQPQHF
many,TRBJ2-7,TRBD2,TRBV6-5,TGTGCCAGCAGGGGATGGACTAGCGGGACCTACGAGCAGTACTTC,CASRGWTSGTYEQYF
.,TRBJ1-1,TRBD1,TRBV12-3/TRBV12-4,TGTGCCAACAGTTTGGGACAGGGGATTGGTACTGAAGCTTTCTTT,CANSLGQGIGTEAFF